The 19 T cell receptor beta chains reported below all come from one sample, sequenced in a study of cytomegalovirus exposure and HLA in healthy donors. The study ran its PCR with 60 Vbeta and 13 Jbeta primers. Method: immunoSEQ multiplex PCR; TCRdb's copy keeps in-frame clones and lacks some. The sample holds about 160,000 clones, around 80% seen once. Sample: PBMCs. The receptors were sampled from a man between 40 and 49 years old in good health and CMV-seronegative.

The V and J genes are TRBV20-1 and TRBJ2-5, with 7 positions matching TRBD1. With the DNA end fitting TRBJ2-7 better, the J assignment may be wrong. The CDR3 totals 11 residues. CDR1 and CDR2 from the germline V gene are DFQATT and SNEGSKA (reference sequence). CDR3 region: CSGGTAYEQYF. The CDR3 DNA reads TGCAGTGGGGGGACAGCTTACGAGCAGTACTTC.

This chain connects TRBV7-6 to TRBJ1-3, with 7 bases that match TRBD1. Looked up from germline, CDR1 is SGHVS and CDR2 is FNYEAQ. The length of the CDR3 is 15 residues. With 5 bases clipped from V and 1 base from J, the junction kept 5 bases outside the gene matches. CDR3 coding DNA: TGTGCCAGCAGCCCTCGGGACAGTTCTGGAAACACCATATATTTT. Amino acids: CASSPRDSSGNTIYF.

The chain employs TRBV11-2 and TRBJ2-1; 14 positions match TRBD2. The junction had 3 bases not matched to a gene; V was cut back by 5 bases and J by 6 bases. The CDR3 is 15 amino acids. The germline gives CDR1 SGHAT, CDR2 FQNNGV. This CDR3 reads CASSPGLAGGNEQFF. The CDR3 region has the DNA TGTGCCAGCAGCCCTGGACTAGCGGGAGGCAATGAGCAGTTCTTC.

The J gene is TRBJ2-7, the V gene TRBV6-1; D unclear. Between the trimmed V and J ends, which lost 5 bases and 4 bases, there was a span of 6 bases. This CDR3 contains 11 residues. From germline, CDR1 is MNHNS and CDR2 SASEGT. The CDR3 DNA sequence: TGTGCCAGCAGTAATTTATACGAGCAGTACTTC. This sequence encodes CASSNLYEQYF.

V is TRBV10-3 and J is TRBJ1-3, with TRBD1 matching 8 bases. Germline trimming cut 2 bases from V and 4 bases from J; bases unmatched to any gene: 7. The CDR3 loop spans 16 amino acids. CDR1 is ENHRY, CDR2 SYGVKD, per germline. CDR3 residues: CAISEATGGSGNTIYF. The CDR3 nucleotides read TGTGCCATCAGTGAGGCTACAGGGGGATCAGGAAACACCATATATTTT.

The chain carries TRBV12-5 and TRBJ2-1; 11 bases match TRBD2. CDR1 LGHNT and CDR2 FRNRAP come from the germline V gene. V lost 1 base, J lost 5 bases, and 4 bases stayed unmatched. There are 16 residues in the CDR3. The CDR3 spells CASGLGASGRNNEQFF. CDR3 coding DNA: TGTGCTAGTGGTTTGGGGGCTAGCGGGAGGAACAATGAGCAGTTCTTC.

The V call is TRBV5-4, the J call TRBJ2-5, with 8 nucleotides matching TRBD2. This CDR3 region has 15 residues. Trimming removed 2 bases from V and 5 bases from J; junction bases left unmatched: 8. Germline V gene sequence: CDR1 SGHNT, CDR2 YYREEE (reference sequence). CDR3 region: CASSFHAGRGETQYF. The CDR3 nucleotides read TGTGCCAGCAGCTTTCACGCCGGGAGGGGTGAGACCCAGTACTTC. Looking up the rest from reference TRBV5-4 and TRBJ2-5 gives the full variable domain: ETGVTQSPTHLIKTRGQQVTLRCSSQSGHNTVSWYQQALGQGPQFIFQYYREEENGRGNFPPRFSGLQFPNYSSELNVNALELDDSALYLCASSFHAGRGETQYFGPGTRLLVL.

The genes are TRBV4-2 and TRBJ2-1; 10 positions match TRBD2. Germline V gene lookup returns CDR1 LGHNA and CDR2 YNFKEQ. The V gene end was trimmed by 3 bases and the J gene end by 8 bases; junction bases not matched to a gene: 10. The length of the CDR3 is 16 residues. CDR3 sequence reads: CASSQTSGSYLDEQFF. CDR3 coding DNA: TGTGCCAGCAGCCAGACTAGCGGGTCTTATCTCGATGAGCAGTTCTTC.

The rearrangement links TRBV4-2 to TRBJ2-7, with 15 bases lining up with TRBD2. CDR3 size: 17 residues. CDR1 LGHNA and CDR2 YNFKEQ come from the germline V gene. J gave up 3 bases and V 1 base, and 4 bases lay outside the gene matches. CDR3 in amino acids: CASSQAGTSGGIYEQYF. CDR3 in DNA: TGTGCCAGCAGCCAAGCCGGGACTAGCGGGGGGATCTACGAGCAGTACTTC.

The chain is built from TRBV9 and TRBJ2-3, with D tentatively TRBD2 (5 bases). Germline CDR1 is SGDLS and CDR2 is YYNGEE. Trimming took off 2 bases at V and 4 bases at J, with 8 bases between the two ends. The CDR3 totals 13 residues. DNA for the CDR3: TGTGCCAGCAGCGTGGGAGTATCAGATACGCAGTATTTT. Translated: CASSVGVSDTQYF.

Only a few counts were recorded for this clone. The chain carries TRBV25-1 and TRBJ2-7; D may be TRBD1 (8 bases). The CDR3 runs 15 residues. The germline V gene encodes CDR1 MGHDK and CDR2 SYGVNS. Trimming left V 6 bases short and J 4 bases short, with 19 bases between. The chain's CDR3 is CASRTTQGGTYEQYF. Here the CDR3 DNA reads TGTGCCAGCAGGACCACACAGGGGGGGACTTACGAGCAGTACTTC.

This clone was detected a few times. This chain connects TRBV11-2 to TRBJ2-1; D perhaps matches TRBD2 (5 bases). CDR1 is SGHAT, CDR2 FQNNGV, per germline. The length of the CDR3 is 13 residues. V dropped 5 bases and J dropped 10 bases, with 15 bases sitting between them. CDR3 in amino acids: CASSRTALDEQFF. The DNA of the CDR3 is TGTGCCAGCAGCAGGACTGCTTTAGACGAGCAGTTCTTC. Combining the CDR3 with reference TRBV11-2 and TRBJ2-1 gives the whole variable domain EAGVAQSPRYKIIEKRQSVAFWCNPISGHATLYWYQQILGQGPKLLIQFQNNGVVDDSQLPKDRFSAERLKGVDSTLKIQPAKLEDSAVYLCASSRTALDEQFFGPGTRLTVL.

This clone occurred a few times. This chain connects TRBV5-5 to TRBJ2-7; no reliable D call. V lost 2 bases, J lost 1 base, and 16 bases lay in between. The length of the CDR3 is 16 residues. Germline-derived CDR1 and CDR2 are SGHKS and YYEKEE (reference sequence). The CDR3 coding sequence is TGTGCCAGCAGCTTCGGATTAACAGAGAGTTCCTACGAGCAGTACTTC. This encodes CASSFGLTESSYEQYF. The full variable domain, rest sourced from reference TRBV5-5 and TRBJ2-7, is DAGVTQSPTHLIKTRGQQVTLRCSPISGHKSVSWYQQVLGQGPQFIFQYYEKEERGRGNFPDRFSARQFPNYSSELNVNALLLGDSALYLCASSFGLTESSYEQYFGPGTRLTVT.

This chain links TRBV28 with TRBJ2-1; TRBD1 matches 9 bases. Per the germline V gene, CDR1 is MDHEN and CDR2 is SYDVKM. The CDR3 has 17 residues. The V gene end was trimmed by 1 base and the J gene end by 6 bases; junction bases not matched to a gene: 10. DNA of the CDR3: TGTGCCAGCAGTTTATCCTACCTAGGACAGGGGCTCAATGAGCAGTTCTTC. This translates into CASSLSYLGQGLNEQFF.

The chain combines TRBV5-4 with TRBJ2-5, with D perhaps matching TRBD2 (6 bases). The CDR3 runs to 14 residues. Per the germline V gene, CDR1 is SGHNT and CDR2 is YYREEE (reference sequence). Trimming shortened V by 0 bases and J by 4 bases, and 10 bases separated the two germline ends. CDR3 region: CASSLDGGRETQYF. The CDR3 bases are TGTGCCAGCAGCTTGGACGGGGGACGAGAGACCCAGTACTTC.

The chain recombines TRBV25-1 with TRBJ1-2, with D perhaps matching TRBD1 (5 bases). This CDR3 comprises 12 residues. Trimming left V 4 bases short and J 8 bases short, with 11 bases between. Germline CDR1 is MGHDK and CDR2 is SYGVNS. The CDR3 loop reads CASSVQGKGYTF. The CDR3 nucleotides are TGTGCCAGCAGTGTCCAGGGTAAAGGCTACACCTTC.

The chain employs TRBV18 and TRBJ1-2; the match to TRBD1 covers 9 bases. The CDR3 extends over 14 amino acids. The V and J ends lost 4 bases and 7 bases, in that order; junction bases with no gene match: 7. Germline CDR1 KGHSH, CDR2 LQKENI. The CDR3 DNA is TGTGCCAGCTCACGGACAGGGGAAGGAGTTGGCTACACCTTC. The encoded protein is CASSRTGEGVGYTF.

The chain couples TRBV5-4 to TRBJ1-2; D gene unclear. CDR1 is SGHNT and CDR2 is YYREEE in the germline V gene (reference sequence). Trimming removed 4 bases from V and 2 bases from J, with 6 bases in between. The CDR3 covers 12 residues. Here the CDR3 DNA reads TGTGCCAGCAGCGAGGGAAACTATGGCTACACCTTC. It specifies CASSEGNYGYTF.

This clone was seen only once. The chain employs TRBV19 and TRBJ2-1; 11 bases are shared with TRBD2. This CDR3 contains 16 residues. CDR1 and CDR2 (germline): LNHDA, SQIVND (reference sequence). J was trimmed by 5 bases and V by 3 bases; bases with no gene match: 6. CDR3 coding DNA: TGTGCCAGTAGTATCCATGCGGGACTAGCGGACAATGAGCAGTTCTTC. Residues: CASSIHAGLADNEQFF.